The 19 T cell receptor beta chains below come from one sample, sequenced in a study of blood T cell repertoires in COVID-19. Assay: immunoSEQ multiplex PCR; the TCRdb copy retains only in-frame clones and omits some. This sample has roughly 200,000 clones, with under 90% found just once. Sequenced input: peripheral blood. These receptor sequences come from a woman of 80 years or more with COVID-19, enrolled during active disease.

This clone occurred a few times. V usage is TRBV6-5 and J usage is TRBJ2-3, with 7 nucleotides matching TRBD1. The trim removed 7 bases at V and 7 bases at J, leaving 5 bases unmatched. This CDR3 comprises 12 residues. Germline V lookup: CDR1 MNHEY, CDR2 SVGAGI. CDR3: CASKRDSHTQYF. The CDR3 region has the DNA TGTGCCAGCAAGAGGGACAGTCATACGCAGTATTTT.

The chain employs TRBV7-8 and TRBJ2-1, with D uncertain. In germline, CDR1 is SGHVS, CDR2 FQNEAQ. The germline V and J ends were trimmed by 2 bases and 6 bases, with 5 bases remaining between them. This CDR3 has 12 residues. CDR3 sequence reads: CASSLRSNEQFF. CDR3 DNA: TGTGCCAGCAGCTTAAGGAGCAATGAGCAGTTCTTC.

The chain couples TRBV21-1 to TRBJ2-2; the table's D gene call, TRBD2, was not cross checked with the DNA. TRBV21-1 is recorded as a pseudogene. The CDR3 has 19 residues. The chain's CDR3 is CASSKEAQTSWGITGELFF. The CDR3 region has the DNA TGTGCCAGCAGCAAAGAGGCCCAGACTAGTTGGGGGATAACCGGGGAGCTGTTTTTT.

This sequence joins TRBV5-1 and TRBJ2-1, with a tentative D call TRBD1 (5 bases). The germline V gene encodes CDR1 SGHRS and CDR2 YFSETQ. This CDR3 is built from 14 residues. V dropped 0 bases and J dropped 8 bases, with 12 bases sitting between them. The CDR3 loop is CASSLVGWGDEQFF. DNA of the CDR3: TGCGCCAGCAGCTTGGTAGGGTGGGGCGATGAGCAGTTCTTC. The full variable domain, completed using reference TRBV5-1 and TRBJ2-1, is KAGVTQTPRYLIKTRGQQVTLSCSPISGHRSVSWYQQTPGQGLQFLFEYFSETQRNKGNFPGRFSGRQFSNSRSEMNVSTLELGDSALYLCASSLVGWGDEQFFGPGTRLTVL.

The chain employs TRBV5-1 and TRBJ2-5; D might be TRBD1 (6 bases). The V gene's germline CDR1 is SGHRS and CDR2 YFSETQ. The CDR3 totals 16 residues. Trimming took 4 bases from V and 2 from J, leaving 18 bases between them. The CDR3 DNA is TGCGCCAGCAGCCTTCGACAGGTCTGGGGGCAAGAGACCCAGTACTTC. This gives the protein CASSLRQVWGQETQYF.

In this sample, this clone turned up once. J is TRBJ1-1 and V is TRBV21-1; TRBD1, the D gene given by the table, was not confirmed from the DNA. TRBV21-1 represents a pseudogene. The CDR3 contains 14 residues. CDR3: CASSTTASNTEAFF. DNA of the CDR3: TGTGCCAGCAGCACGACAGCTTCGAACACTGAAGCTTTCTTT.

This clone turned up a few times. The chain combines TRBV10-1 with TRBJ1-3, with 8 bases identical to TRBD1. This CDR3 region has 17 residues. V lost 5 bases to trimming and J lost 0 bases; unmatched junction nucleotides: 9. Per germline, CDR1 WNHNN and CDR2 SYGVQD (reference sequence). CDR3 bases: TGCGCCAGCAGTCCCCGGACAGGGCCTATCTCTGGAAACACCATATATTTT. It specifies CASSPRTGPISGNTIYF.

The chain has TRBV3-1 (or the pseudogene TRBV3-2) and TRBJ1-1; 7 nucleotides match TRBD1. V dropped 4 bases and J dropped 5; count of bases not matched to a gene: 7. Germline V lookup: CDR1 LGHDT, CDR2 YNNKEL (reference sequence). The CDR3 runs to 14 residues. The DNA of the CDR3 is TGTGCCAGCAGCCGCCTGACAGGGCAGACTGAAGCTTTCTTT. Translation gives CASSRLTGQTEAFF.

The CDR3 region has the DNA TGTGCCAGCAGCCGCGTCCCGGGACAGGGTCAGTCCTACAATGAGCAGTTCTTC. Its protein is CASSRVPGQGQSYNEQFF. The J gene is TRBJ2-1, the V gene TRBV3-1 (or the pseudogene TRBV3-2), with 9 bases identical to TRBD1. CDR1 LGHDT and CDR2 YNNKEL come from the germline V gene (reference sequence). After removal of 4 bases from V and 1 base from J, the junction contained 11 bases not matched to a gene. The CDR3 runs to 18 residues.

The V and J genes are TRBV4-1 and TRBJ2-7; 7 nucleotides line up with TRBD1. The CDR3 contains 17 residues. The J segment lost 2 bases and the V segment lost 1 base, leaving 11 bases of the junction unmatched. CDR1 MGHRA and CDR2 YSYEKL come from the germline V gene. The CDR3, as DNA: TGCGCCAGCAGCCAAGGGGAGACAGGGAGATCCCCCTACGAGCAGTACTTC. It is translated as CASSQGETGRSPYEQYF.

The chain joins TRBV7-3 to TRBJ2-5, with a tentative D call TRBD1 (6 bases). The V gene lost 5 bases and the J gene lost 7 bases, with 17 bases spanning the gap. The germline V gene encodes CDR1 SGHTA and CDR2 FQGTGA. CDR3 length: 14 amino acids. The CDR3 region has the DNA TGTGCCAGCAGCAGCCTTGTCGGCAGGGGGACCCAGTACTTC. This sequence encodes CASSSLVGRGTQYF.

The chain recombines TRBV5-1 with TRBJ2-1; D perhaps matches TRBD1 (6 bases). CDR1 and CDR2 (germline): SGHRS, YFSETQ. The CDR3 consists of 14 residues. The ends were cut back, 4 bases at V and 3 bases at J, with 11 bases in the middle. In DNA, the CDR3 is TGCGCCAGCAGCCCGCAACAGGGCTACAATGAGCAGTTCTTC. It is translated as CASSPQQGYNEQFF.

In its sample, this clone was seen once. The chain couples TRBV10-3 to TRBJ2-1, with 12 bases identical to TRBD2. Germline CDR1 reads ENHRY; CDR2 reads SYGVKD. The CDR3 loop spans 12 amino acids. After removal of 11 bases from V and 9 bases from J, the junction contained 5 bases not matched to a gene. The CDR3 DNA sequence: TGTGCCGCTAGCGGGGGGGCCGGTGAGCAGTTCTTC. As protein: CAASGGAGEQFF.

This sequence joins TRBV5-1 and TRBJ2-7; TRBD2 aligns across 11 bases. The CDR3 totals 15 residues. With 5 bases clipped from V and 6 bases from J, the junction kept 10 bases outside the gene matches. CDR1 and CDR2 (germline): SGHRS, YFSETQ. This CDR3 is CASRAASGRTLEQYF. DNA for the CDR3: TGCGCCAGCAGAGCCGCTAGCGGGAGGACCCTCGAGCAGTACTTC.

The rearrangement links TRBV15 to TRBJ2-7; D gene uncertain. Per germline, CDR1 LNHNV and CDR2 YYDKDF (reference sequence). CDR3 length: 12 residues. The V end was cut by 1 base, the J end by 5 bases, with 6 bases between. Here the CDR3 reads CATSRVVDEQYF. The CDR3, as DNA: TGTGCCACCAGCAGAGTAGTGGACGAGCAGTACTTC. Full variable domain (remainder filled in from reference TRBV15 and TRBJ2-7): DAMVIQNPRYQVTQFGKPVTLSCSQTLNHNVMYWYQQKSSQAPKLLFHYYDKDFNNEADTPDNFQSRRPNTSFCFLDIRSPGLGDTAMYLCATSRVVDEQYFGPGTRLTVT.

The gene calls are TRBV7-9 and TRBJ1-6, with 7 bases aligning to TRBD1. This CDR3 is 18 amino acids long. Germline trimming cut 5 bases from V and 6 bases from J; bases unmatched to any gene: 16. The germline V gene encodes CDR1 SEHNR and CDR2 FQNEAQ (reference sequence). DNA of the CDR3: TGTGCCAGCAGCCCCCTGACAGGGCCAACCAACAGTAATTCACCCCTCCACTTT. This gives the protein CASSPLTGPTNSNSPLHF. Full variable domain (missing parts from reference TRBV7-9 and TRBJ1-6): DTGVSQNPRHKITKRGQNVTFRCDPISEHNRLYWYRQTLGQGPEFLTYFQNEAQLEKSRLLSDRFSAERPKGSFSTLEIQRTEQGDSAMYLCASSPLTGPTNSNSPLHFGNGTRLTVT.

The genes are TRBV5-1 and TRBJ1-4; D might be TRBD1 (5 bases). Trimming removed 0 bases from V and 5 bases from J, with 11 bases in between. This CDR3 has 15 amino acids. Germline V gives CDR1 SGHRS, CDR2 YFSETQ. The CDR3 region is CASSLEGDGNEKLFF. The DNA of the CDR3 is TGCGCCAGCAGCTTGGAAGGGGATGGAAATGAAAAACTGTTTTTT.

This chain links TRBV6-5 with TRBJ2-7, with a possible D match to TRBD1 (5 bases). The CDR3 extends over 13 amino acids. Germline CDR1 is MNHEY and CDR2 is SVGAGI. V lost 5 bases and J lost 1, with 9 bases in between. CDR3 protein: CASSPDSSYEQYF. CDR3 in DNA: TGTGCCAGCAGTCCAGACAGTTCCTACGAGCAGTACTTC.

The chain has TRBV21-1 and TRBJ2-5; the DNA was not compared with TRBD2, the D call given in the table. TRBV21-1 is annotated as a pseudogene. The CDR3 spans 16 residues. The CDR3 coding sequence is TGTGCCAGCAGCAACGGGACTAGCGGGGATGAAGAGACCCAGTACTTC. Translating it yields CASSNGTSGDEETQYF.